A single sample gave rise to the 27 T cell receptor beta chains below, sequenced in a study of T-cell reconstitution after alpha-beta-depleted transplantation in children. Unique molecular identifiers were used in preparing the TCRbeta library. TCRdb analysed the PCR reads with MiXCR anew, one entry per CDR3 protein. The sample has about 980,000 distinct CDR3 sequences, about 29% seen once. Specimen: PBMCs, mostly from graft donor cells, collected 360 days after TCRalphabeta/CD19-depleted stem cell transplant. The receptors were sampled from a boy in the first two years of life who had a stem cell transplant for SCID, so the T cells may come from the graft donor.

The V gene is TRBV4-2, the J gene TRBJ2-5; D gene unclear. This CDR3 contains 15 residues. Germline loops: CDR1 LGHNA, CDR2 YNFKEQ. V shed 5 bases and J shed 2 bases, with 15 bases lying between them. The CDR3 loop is CASSGNPGLQETQYF. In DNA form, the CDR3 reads TGTGCCAGCAGCGGTAACCCAGGCTTACAAGAGACCCAGTACTTC.

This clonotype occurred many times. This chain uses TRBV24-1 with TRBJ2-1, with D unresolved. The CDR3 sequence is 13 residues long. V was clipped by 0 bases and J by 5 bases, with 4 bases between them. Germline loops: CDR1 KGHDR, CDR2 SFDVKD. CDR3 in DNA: TGTGCCACCAGTGATTTGGGACACAATGAGCAGTTCTTC. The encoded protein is CATSDLGHNEQFF.

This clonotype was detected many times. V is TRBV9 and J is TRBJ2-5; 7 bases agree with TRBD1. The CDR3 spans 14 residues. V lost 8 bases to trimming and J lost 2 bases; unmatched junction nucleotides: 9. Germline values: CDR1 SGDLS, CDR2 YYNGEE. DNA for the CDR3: TGTGCCAGGTTTTTGACAGGGAGACAAGAGACCCAGTACTTC. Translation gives CARFLTGRQETQYF.

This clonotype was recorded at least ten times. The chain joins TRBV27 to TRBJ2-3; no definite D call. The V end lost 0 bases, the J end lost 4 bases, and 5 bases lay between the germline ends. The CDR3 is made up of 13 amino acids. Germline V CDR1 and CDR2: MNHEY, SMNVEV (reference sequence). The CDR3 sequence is CASSLSAADTQYF. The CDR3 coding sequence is TGTGCCAGCAGTTTATCGGCTGCAGATACGCAGTATTTT.

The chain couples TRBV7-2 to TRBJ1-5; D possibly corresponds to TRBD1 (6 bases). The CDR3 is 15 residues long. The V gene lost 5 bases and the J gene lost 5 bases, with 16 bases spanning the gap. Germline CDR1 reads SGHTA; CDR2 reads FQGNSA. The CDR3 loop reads CASSPGTSLYQPQHF. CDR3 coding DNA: TGTGCCAGCAGCCCAGGGACAAGTTTGTATCAGCCCCAGCATTTT.

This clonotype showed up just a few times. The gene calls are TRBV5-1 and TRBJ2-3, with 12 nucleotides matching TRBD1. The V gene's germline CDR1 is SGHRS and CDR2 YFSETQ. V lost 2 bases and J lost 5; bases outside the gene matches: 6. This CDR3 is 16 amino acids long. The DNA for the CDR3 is TGCGCCAGCAGCTTATCCGGGACAGGGGGCAGAGATACGCAGTATTTT. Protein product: CASSLSGTGGRDTQYF.

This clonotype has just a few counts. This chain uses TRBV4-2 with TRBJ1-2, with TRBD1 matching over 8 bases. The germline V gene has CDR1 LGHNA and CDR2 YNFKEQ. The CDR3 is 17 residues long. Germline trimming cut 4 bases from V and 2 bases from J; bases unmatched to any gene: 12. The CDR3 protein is CASSPDVSRQGNYGYTF. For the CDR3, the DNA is TGTGCCAGCAGCCCAGACGTTAGTAGACAGGGGAACTATGGCTACACCTTC.

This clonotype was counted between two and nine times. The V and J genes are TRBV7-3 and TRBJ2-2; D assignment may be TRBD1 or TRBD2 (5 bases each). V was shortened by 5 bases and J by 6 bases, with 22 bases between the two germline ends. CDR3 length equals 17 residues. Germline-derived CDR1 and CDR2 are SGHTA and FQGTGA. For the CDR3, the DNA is TGTGCCAGCAGCAAAAGGACTGGTCCCGAGGGGTCCGGGGAGCTGTTTTTT. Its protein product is CASSKRTGPEGSGELFF. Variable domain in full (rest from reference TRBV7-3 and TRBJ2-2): GAGVSQTPSNKVTEKGKYVELRCDPISGHTALYWYRQSLGQGPEFLIYFQGTGAADDSGLPNDRFFAVRPEGSVSTLKIQRTERGDSAVYLCASSKRTGPEGSGELFFGEGSRLTVL.

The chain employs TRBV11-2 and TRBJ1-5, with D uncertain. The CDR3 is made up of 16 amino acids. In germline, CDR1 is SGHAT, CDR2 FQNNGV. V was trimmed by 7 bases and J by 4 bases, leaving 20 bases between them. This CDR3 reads CASTPLGELPNQPQHF. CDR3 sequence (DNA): TGTGCCAGCACCCCCTTGGGAGAACTCCCTAATCAGCCCCAGCATTTT.

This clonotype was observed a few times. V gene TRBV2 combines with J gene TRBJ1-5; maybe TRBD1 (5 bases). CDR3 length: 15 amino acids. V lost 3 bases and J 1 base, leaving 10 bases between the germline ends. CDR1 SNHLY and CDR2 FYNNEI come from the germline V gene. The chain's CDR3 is CASSDRESSNQPQHF. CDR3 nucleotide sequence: TGTGCCAGCAGTGACAGGGAGTCGAGCAATCAGCCCCAGCATTTT.

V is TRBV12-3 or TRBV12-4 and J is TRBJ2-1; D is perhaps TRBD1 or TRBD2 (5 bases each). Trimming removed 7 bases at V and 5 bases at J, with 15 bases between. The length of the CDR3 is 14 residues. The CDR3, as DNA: TGTGCCAGCAATTCCGCCGGGGCAAACAATGAGCAGTTCTTC. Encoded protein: CASNSAGANNEQFF.

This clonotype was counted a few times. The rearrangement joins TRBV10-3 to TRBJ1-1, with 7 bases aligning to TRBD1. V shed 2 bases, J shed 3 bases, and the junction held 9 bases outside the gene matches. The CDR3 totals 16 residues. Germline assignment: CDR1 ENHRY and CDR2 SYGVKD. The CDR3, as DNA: TGTGCCATCAGTGAGCCCAGGGGGGGAGATCACACTGAAGCTTTCTTT. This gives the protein CAISEPRGGDHTEAFF.

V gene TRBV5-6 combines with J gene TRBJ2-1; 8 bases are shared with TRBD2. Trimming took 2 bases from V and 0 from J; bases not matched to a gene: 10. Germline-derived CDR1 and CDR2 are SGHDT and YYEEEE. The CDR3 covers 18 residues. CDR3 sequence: CASSFPVLAESSYNEQFF. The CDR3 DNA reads TGTGCCAGCAGCTTTCCCGTACTAGCGGAAAGCTCCTACAATGAGCAGTTCTTC.

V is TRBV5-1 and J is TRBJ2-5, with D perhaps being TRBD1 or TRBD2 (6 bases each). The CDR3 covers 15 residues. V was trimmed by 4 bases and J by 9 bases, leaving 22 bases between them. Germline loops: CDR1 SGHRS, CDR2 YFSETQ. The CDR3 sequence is CASSPVRGSEGAQYF. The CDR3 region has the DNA TGCGCCAGCAGCCCGGTCCGAGGTTCGGAGGGGGCCCAGTACTTC.

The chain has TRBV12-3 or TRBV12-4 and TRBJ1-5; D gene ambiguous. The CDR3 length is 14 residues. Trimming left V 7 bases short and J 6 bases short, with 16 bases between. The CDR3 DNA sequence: TGTGCCAGCACTCCGACCGGTTGGGGTCAGCCCCAGCATTTT. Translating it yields CASTPTGWGQPQHF.

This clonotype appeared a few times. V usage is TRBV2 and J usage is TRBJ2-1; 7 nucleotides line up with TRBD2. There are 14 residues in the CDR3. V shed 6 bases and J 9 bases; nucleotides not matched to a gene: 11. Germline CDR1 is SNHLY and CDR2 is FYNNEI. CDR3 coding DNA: TGTGCCAGCAGGGAACGAAGCGGGGCTATTGAGCAGTTCTTC. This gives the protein CASRERSGAIEQFF.

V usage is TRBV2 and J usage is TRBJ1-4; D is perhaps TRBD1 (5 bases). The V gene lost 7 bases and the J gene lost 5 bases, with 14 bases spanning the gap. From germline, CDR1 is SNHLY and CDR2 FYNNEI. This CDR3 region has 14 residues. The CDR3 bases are TGTGCCAGCAAGGTGGCAGGGAGGAATGAAAAACTGTTTTTT. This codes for CASKVAGRNEKLFF.

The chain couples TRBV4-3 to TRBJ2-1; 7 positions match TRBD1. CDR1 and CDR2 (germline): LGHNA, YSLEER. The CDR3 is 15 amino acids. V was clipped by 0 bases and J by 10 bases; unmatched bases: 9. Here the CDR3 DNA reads TGCGCCAGCAGCCAAGACTGGACAGGTCTAGGGGAGCAGTTCTTC. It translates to CASSQDWTGLGEQFF.

CDR3 coding DNA: TGCGCCAGCAGCCGTTACAGGGGGCTGAACGAGCAGTACTTC. Protein sequence: CASSRYRGLNEQYF. The chain couples TRBV4-3 to TRBJ2-7; 9 positions agree with TRBD1. Germline CDR1 reads LGHNA; CDR2 reads YSLEER. V shed 4 bases and J 5 bases; nucleotides not matched to a gene: 6. This CDR3 region has 14 residues.

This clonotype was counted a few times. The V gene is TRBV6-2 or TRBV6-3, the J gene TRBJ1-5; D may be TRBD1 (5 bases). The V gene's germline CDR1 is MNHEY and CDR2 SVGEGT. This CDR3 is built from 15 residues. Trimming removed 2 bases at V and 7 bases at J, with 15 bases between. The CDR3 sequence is CASSYQAGHGQPQHF. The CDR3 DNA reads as TGTGCCAGCAGTTACCAGGCAGGGCATGGGCAGCCCCAGCATTTT.

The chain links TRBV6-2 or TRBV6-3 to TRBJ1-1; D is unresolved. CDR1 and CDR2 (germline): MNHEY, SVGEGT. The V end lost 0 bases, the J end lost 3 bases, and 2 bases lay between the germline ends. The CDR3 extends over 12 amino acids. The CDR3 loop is CASSYSHTEAFF. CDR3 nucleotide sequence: TGTGCCAGCAGTTACTCGCACACTGAAGCTTTCTTT.

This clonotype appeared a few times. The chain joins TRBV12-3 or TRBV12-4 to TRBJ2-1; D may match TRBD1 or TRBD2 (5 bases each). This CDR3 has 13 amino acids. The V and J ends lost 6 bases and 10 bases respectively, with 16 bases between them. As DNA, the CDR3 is TGTGCCAGCAGATCCGGGGCAGGCGGGGAGCAGTTCTTC. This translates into CASRSGAGGEQFF.

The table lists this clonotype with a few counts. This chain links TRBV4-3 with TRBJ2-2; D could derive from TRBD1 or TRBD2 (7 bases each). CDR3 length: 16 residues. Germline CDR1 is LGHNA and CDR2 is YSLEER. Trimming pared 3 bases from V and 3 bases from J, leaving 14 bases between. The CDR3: CASSQQTGRDTGELFF. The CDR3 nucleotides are TGCGCCAGCAGCCAGCAGACAGGGAGGGACACCGGGGAGCTGTTTTTT.

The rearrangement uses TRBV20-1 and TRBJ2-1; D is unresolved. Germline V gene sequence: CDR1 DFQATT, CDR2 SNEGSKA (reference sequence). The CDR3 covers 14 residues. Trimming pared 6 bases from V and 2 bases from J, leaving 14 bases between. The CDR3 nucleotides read TGCAGTGCCGTTGCACTAACTACCTACAATGAGCAGTTCTTC. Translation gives CSAVALTTYNEQFF.

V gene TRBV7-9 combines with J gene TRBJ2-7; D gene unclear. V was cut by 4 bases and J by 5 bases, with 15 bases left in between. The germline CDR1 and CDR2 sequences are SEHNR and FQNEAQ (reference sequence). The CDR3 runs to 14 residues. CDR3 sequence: CASSSGPRVDEQYF. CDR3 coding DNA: TGTGCCAGCAGCTCCGGTCCTAGGGTCGACGAGCAGTACTTC.

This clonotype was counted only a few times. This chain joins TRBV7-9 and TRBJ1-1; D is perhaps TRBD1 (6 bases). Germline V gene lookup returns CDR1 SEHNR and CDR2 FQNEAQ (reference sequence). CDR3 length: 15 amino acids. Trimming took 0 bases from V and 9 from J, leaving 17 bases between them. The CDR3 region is CASSLATGQTSQAFF. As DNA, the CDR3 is TGTGCCAGCAGCTTAGCGACAGGACAGACATCACAAGCTTTCTTT.

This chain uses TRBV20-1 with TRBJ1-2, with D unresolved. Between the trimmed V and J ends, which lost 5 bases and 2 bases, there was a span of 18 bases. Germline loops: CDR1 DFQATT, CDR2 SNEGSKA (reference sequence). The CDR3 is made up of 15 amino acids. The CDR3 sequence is CSARGGRALNYGYTF. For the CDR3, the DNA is TGCAGTGCTCGAGGCGGGCGGGCCCTAAACTATGGCTACACCTTC.